This TCR beta chain was sequenced during a study of CD8+ T cells in alopecia areata. Regarding the study as a whole: Sequenced scalp T cells also include alphabeta T cells resident in normal skin.

The CDR3 is 13 amino acids. Looked up from germline, CDR1 is SNHLY and CDR2 is FYNNEI. J was trimmed by 12 bases and V by 5 bases; bases with no gene match: 11. In this sample, this clone turned up once. Its antigen remains unidentified. TCR sequencing used cDNA made by reverse transcription of extracted RNA. Clones were sequenced by immunoSEQ multiplex PCR, and TCRdb holds only the in-frame ones, with some missing. The table includes 200,000 to 250,000 clones, 50% to 65% detected once. The sequenced sample was CD4+ T cells sorted from blood, obtained at week 0. This clonotype originated in a human donor with alopecia areata. The chain combines TRBV2 with TRBJ2-7, with 9 bases fitting TRBD1. DNA of the CDR3: TGTGCCAGCAGTTCTAATCCCGGGACAGGGCGGTACTTC. Protein product: CASSSNPGTGRYF. Full variable domain (outside the CDR3, taken from reference TRBV2 and TRBJ2-7): EPEVTQTPSHQVTQMGQEVILRCVPISNHLYFYWYRQILGQKVEFLVSFYNNEISEKSEIFDDQFSVERPDGSNFTLKIRSTKLEDSAMYFCASSSNPGTGRYFGPGTRLTVT.